This note documents a single TCR beta chain sequence. The CDR3 is 13 amino acids. Per germline, CDR1 SGHNT and CDR2 YENEEA. V was shortened by 3 bases and J by 3 bases, with 9 bases between the two germline ends. The record originates from a study of T cells after yellow fever vaccination. Production of TCR cDNA was by 5'RACE template switching, which also added a universal primer site and UMIs. TCRdb reanalysed the 5' RACE reads using MiXCR and keeps one entry per CDR3 protein. This table holds about 160,000 distinct CDR3 sequences, 6.5% to 8.5% found once. J is TRBJ2-7 and V is TRBV11-3, with a possible D match to TRBD2 (5 bases). The sequence was collected from a man in his late teens or twenties who received the YFV17D yellow fever vaccine. This specimen was CD4+ T cells sorted from PBMCs, taken around 5 days after the first yellow fever vaccination. In nucleotides, the CDR3 is TGTGCCAGCAGCTTGGGAGAAAACTACGAGCAGTACTTC. This sequence encodes CASSLGENYEQYF.